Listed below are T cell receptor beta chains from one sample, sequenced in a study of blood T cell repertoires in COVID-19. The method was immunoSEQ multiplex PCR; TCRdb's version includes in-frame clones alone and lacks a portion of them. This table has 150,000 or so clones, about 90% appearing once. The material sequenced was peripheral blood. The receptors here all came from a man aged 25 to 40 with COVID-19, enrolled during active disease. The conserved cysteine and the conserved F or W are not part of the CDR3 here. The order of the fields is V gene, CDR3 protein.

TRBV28 ASSLYRERNEQF
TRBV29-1 SVEGSSSYEQY
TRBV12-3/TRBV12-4 ASSSFGGDEQY
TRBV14 ASSQGTRLYNEQF
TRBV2 ASNEGARGTGELF
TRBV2 ASSELLAAYEQY
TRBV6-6 ASSFEQGLDEKLF
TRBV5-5 ASSRGQGFHTEAF
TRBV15 ATSRGLADPYNEQF
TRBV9 ASSVGAGQGLIHEQY
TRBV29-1 SVDTGSTEAF
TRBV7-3 ASSFDRQAQAF
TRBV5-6 ASSLVPGSYEQY
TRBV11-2 ASSLSSNSPLH
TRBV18 ASSPRTDAGGNTIY
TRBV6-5 ASTRDRALGNTIY
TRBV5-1 ASGGLAVYNEQF
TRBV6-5 ASTPRLAGGHEQY
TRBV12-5 ASGLVNSEVI
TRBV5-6 ASSLTSAGELF
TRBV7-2 ASSTTGYQPQH
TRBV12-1 ASSFVPGQADTEAF
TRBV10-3 ASQPGQGSNEQY
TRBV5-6 ASSFGNQVYNSPLH
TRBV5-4 ASSPLTGNTEAF
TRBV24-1 ATSDAGTVSYEQY
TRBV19 ASSIVLLARRANEKLF
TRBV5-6 ASSPTLGIGAQY
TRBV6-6 ASSPKPYNEQF
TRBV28 ASRGGQGSIYEQY
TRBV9 ASSPNQGTNTIY
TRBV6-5 ASSFPGGWEKLF